The 17 T cell receptor beta chains in this list originate from one sample, sequenced in a study of neoadjuvant nivolumab and ipilimumab in lung cancer. TCRdb's copy holds only in-frame clones and misses some; the assay was immunoSEQ multiplex PCR. The sample includes 7,500 to 9,000 clones, 70% to 80% of them seen just once. Here the sequenced sample was adjacent normal lung tissue, taken after neoadjuvant nivolumab, alone or with ipilimumab, at or shortly before surgery. These receptors originate from an adult with non-small cell lung cancer.

The chain has TRBV6-1 and TRBJ1-5; no firm D call. The V and J ends lost 1 base and 2 bases respectively, with 12 bases between them. This CDR3 is built from 16 residues. Germline V gene data show CDR1 as MNHNS and CDR2 as SASEGT. The CDR3 loop is CASSEEVIWGNQPQHF. For the CDR3, the DNA is TGTGCCAGCAGTGAAGAGGTGATTTGGGGCAATCAGCCCCAGCATTTT.

This chain connects TRBV5-4 to TRBJ2-1; D call uncertain. V was pared by 0 bases and J by 7 bases, with 17 bases between. Germline V CDR1 and CDR2: SGHNT, YYREEE (reference sequence). The CDR3 runs 16 residues. CDR3 in DNA: TGTGCCAGCAGCTTGGACGTTGGCAACTATCGGAATGAGCAGTTCTTC. Translating it yields CASSLDVGNYRNEQFF.

The chain recombines TRBV7-9 with TRBJ2-7; D remains unclear. There are 14 residues in the CDR3. The ends were cut back, 2 bases at V and 2 bases at J, with 10 bases in the middle. CDR1 is SEHNR, CDR2 FQNEAQ, per germline (reference sequence). This chain's CDR3 is CASSLSELTYEQYF. CDR3 coding DNA: TGTGCCAGCAGCTTATCAGAGCTTACCTACGAGCAGTACTTC.

This clone was counted only a few times. V is TRBV4-1 and J is TRBJ2-7; D gene ambiguous. Germline CDR1 reads MGHRA; CDR2 reads YSYEKL. This CDR3 is 13 amino acids long. Trimming took off 0 bases at V and 0 bases at J, with 3 bases between the two ends. CDR3 nucleotide sequence: TGCGCCAGCAGCCAAGACGGCTCCTACGAGCAGTACTTC. Its translation: CASSQDGSYEQYF.

V and J are TRBV5-6 and TRBJ1-6; a possible D gene is TRBD1 (5 bases). The germline CDR1 and CDR2 sequences are SGHDT and YYEEEE. The V end lost 2 bases, the J end lost 5 bases, and 14 bases lay between the germline ends. The CDR3 runs to 16 residues. The CDR3 sequence: CASSFSLRGNNSPLHF. Here the CDR3 DNA reads TGTGCCAGCAGCTTTTCCCTTAGGGGCAATAATTCACCCCTCCACTTT.

This sequence joins TRBV6-5 and TRBJ1-2; 7 nucleotides match TRBD1. The CDR3 length is 14 residues. The V and J ends lost 6 bases and 4 bases, in that order; junction bases with no gene match: 8. In germline, CDR1 is MNHEY, CDR2 SVGAGI. In DNA form, the CDR3 reads TGTGCCAGCAGCCCAACAGGGGTCAGCTATGGCTACACCTTC. Its translation is CASSPTGVSYGYTF.

A single count supports this clone. A read error may produce the germline difference seen at one junction end. The chain has TRBV6-5 and TRBJ1-5, with D possibly being TRBD1 (5 bases). The CDR3 is 13 residues long. Germline V lookup: CDR1 MNHEY, CDR2 SVGAGI. This chain's CDR3 is CAGRAFSNQPQHF. CDR3 sequence (DNA): TGTGCCGGCAGGGCTTTCTCGAATCAGCCCCAGCATTTT.

This clone was observed a handful of times. V gene TRBV2 combines with J gene TRBJ2-7; no reliable D call. This CDR3 is built from 12 residues. V was shortened by 6 bases and J by 4 bases, with 10 bases between the two germline ends. Germline-derived CDR1 and CDR2 are SNHLY and FYNNEI. This chain's CDR3 is CASRTDHYEQYF. Written as DNA, the CDR3 is TGTGCCAGCAGGACCGACCATTACGAGCAGTACTTC.

The chain is built from TRBV12-5 and TRBJ2-1, with no clear D. CDR3 length: 14 amino acids. CDR1 is LGHNT, CDR2 FRNRAP, per germline. Trimming removed 1 base at V and 0 bases at J, with 4 bases between. CDR3 region: CASGLGGSYNEQFF. The CDR3 coding sequence is TGTGCTAGTGGTTTGGGGGGCTCCTACAATGAGCAGTTCTTC.

The chain combines TRBV10-3 with TRBJ2-2; D gene ambiguous. The germline V and J ends were trimmed by 2 bases and 8 bases, with 12 bases remaining between them. The CDR3 covers 14 residues. Germline CDR1 ENHRY, CDR2 SYGVKD. The CDR3 here is CAISELVSMGELFF. As DNA, the CDR3 is TGTGCCATCAGTGAGCTAGTCAGTATGGGGGAGCTGTTTTTT.

J is TRBJ1-1 and V is TRBV9, with D maybe TRBD1 (5 bases). Germline CDR1 is SGDLS and CDR2 is YYNGEE. V was trimmed by 4 bases and J by 4 bases, leaving 11 bases between them. The CDR3 sequence is 13 residues long. This CDR3 reads CASSTGRGTEAFF. DNA of the CDR3: TGTGCCAGCAGCACGGGAAGGGGCACTGAAGCTTTCTTT.

As DNA, the CDR3 is TGCGCCAGCAGCTCAGCGGGTCCGAACACCGGGGAGCTGTTTTTT. Translating it yields CASSSAGPNTGELFF. The genes are TRBV5-1 and TRBJ2-2, with D possibly TRBD2 on 6 matching bases. Germline V gives CDR1 SGHRS, CDR2 YFSETQ. V lost 3 bases to trimming and J lost 0 bases, with 9 bases between them. The CDR3 spans 15 residues.

The chain couples TRBV19 to TRBJ2-1; a possible D gene is TRBD2 (7 bases). Germline V gene data show CDR1 as LNHDA and CDR2 as SQIVND (reference sequence). Between the trimmed V and J ends, which lost 4 bases and 4 bases, there was a span of 14 bases. The CDR3 length is 15 residues. CDR3 sequence reads: CASSNRGADYNEQFF. The DNA for the CDR3 is TGTGCCAGTAGTAACCGGGGGGCAGATTACAATGAGCAGTTCTTC.

The rearrangement uses TRBV27 and TRBJ1-1, with 8 bases lining up with TRBD1. Germline values: CDR1 MNHEY, CDR2 SMNVEV (reference sequence). After removal of 5 bases from V and 0 bases from J, the junction contained 8 bases not matched to a gene. The CDR3 spans 16 residues. The CDR3: CASSASGGFVNTEAFF. Written as DNA, the CDR3 is TGTGCCAGCAGTGCCTCAGGGGGCTTTGTGAACACTGAAGCTTTCTTT.

The chain employs TRBV11-2 and TRBJ2-7; D is perhaps TRBD1 (6 bases). Germline V CDR1 and CDR2: SGHAT, FQNNGV. Trimming stripped 1 base from V and 4 bases from J, with 11 bases between. CDR3 length: 14 amino acids. The DNA of the CDR3 is TGTGCCAGCAGCTTAGTAGGACAGTGGTACGAGCAGTACTTC. This codes for CASSLVGQWYEQYF.

J is TRBJ2-5 and V is TRBV6-1; tentatively, D is TRBD1 or TRBD2 (5 bases each). The germline gives CDR1 MNHNS, CDR2 SASEGT. The CDR3 has 15 residues. V was cut by 7 bases and J by 2 bases, with 17 bases left in between. DNA for the CDR3: TGTGCCAGCACAGGGATCGGAGGACCGCAAGAGACCCAGTACTTC. As protein: CASTGIGGPQETQYF.

The V call is TRBV11-2, the J call TRBJ2-2; 7 bases line up with TRBD2. V was clipped by 1 base and J by 4 bases; unmatched bases: 0. The germline CDR1 and CDR2 sequences are SGHAT and FQNNGV. The CDR3 runs 14 residues. CDR3 region: CASSLAGGTGELFF. CDR3 nucleotide sequence: TGTGCCAGCAGCTTAGCGGGGGGCACCGGGGAGCTGTTTTTT.